Reported below is one T cell receptor (beta chain). This specimen comes from a study of T cells in tuberculosis. Study-wide background: Sequenced TCRs come from CD1B-GMM tetramer-binding T cells.

Cells were sorted from thawed PBMC rested overnight and stained with GMM-loaded CD1B tetramer, viability dye and anti-CD3. C32 glucose monomycolate from Rhodococcus equi was loaded onto the CD1B tetramers. PBMC for tetramer sorting were first depleted of CD14-expressing monocytes. No alpha-beta pairing information exists for these sequences. Clones were read by immunoSEQ multiplex PCR, and TCRdb kept only the in-frame ones, dropping some. Here the sample spans 50,000 to 65,000 clones, roughly 87% being singletons. V was pared by 6 bases and J by 6 bases, with 7 bases of the junction left unmatched. This CDR3 is built from 14 residues. Per the germline V gene, CDR1 is SGHTA and CDR2 is FQGNSA.

The rearrangement uses TRBV7-2 and TRBJ1-4; TRBD1 agrees at 7 bases. The sequenced material came from CD1b-GMM tetramer-negative cells sorted from PBMCs. This sequence was found in an adult woman with latent tuberculosis. The chain's CDR3 is CASSPRQGYEKLFF. The CDR3 nucleotides are TGTGCCAGCAGTCCTCGACAGGGTTATGAAAAACTGTTTTTT.